Following are 6 T cell receptor beta chains from one sample sequenced in a study of beta chain features in type 1 diabetes listed by TCRdb under 2018. Libraries were prepared through the immunoSEQ multiplex PCR assay. The entire amount of isolated RNA was reverse transcribed using the High Capacity cDNA Reverse Transcription Kit, so the sequenced TCRB transcripts were expressed ones. As stored in TCRdb, this immuneACCESS dataset retains in-frame rearrangements with V and J assigned. A fraction of the clones does not appear; measured against another copy, unresolved V genes explain less than half of the discrepancy, and the remainder lacks a known reason. In this sample the table shows more than 150,000 clones, over 8.5% of which occur a single time. The ten largest clones take up roughly 1.9% of the sample. Sequencing was done on a sample of central memory CD4+ T cells from blood. Receptors originate from a man aged 18-30 years in good health.

This chain joins TRBV28 and TRBJ2-5; 9 nucleotides align to TRBD1. V lost 6 bases and J lost 4; bases outside the gene matches: 3. Germline assignment: CDR1 MDHEN and CDR2 SYDVKM. The CDR3 spans 13 residues. In DNA form, the CDR3 reads TGTGCCAGCAGAGGGACAGGGCGAGAGACCCAGTACTTC. Its protein is CASRGTGRETQYF.

The chain recombines TRBV7-2 with TRBJ1-2, with D maybe TRBD1 (6 bases). This CDR3 spans 13 amino acids. Per the germline V gene, CDR1 is SGHTA and CDR2 is FQGNSA. V dropped 5 bases and J dropped 1 base, with 8 bases sitting between them. The DNA for the CDR3 is TGTGCCAGCAGCGAGGACAGTAACTATGGCTACACCTTC. It translates to CASSEDSNYGYTF. Looking up the rest from reference TRBV7-2 and TRBJ1-2 gives the full variable domain: GAGVSQSPSNKVTEKGKDVELRCDPISGHTALYWYRQSLGQGLEFLIYFQGNSAPDKSGLPSDRFSAERTGGSVSTLTIQRTQQEDSAVYLCASSEDSNYGYTFGSGTRLTVV.

Only a few counts were recorded for this clone. The chain has TRBV10-3 and TRBJ2-3; 7 bases line up with TRBD2. Germline CDR1 reads ENHRY; CDR2 reads SYGVKD. This CDR3 is 15 amino acids long. J lost 4 bases, V lost 6 bases, and 10 bases had no gene match. The DNA for the CDR3 is TGTGCCATCAGGGGGAACGCGGGAGTATCAGATACGCAGTATTTT. Protein sequence: CAIRGNAGVSDTQYF.

The sample holds a few counts of this clone. One junction end disagrees with the germline gene, perhaps due to a read error. This rearrangement joins TRBV28 to TRBJ1-1; D gene uncertain. This CDR3 contains 15 residues. Germline V gives CDR1 MDHEN, CDR2 SYDVKM. The CDR3 region has the DNA TGTGCCAGCAGTCCCATATCCGGGGATCTGGGTGAAGATTTCTTT. Protein product: CASSPISGDLGEDFF. Full variable domain (rest looked up from reference TRBV28 and TRBJ1-1): DVKVTQSSRYLVKRTGEKVFLECVQDMDHENMFWYRQDPGLGLRLIYFSYDVKMKEKGDIPEGYSVSREKKERFSLILESASTNQTSMYLCASSPISGDLGEDFFGQGTRLTVV.

This clone was detected only a few times. The chain uses TRBV7-9 and TRBJ2-5, with D perhaps matching TRBD2 (5 bases). This CDR3 has 13 amino acids. CDR1 is SEHNR and CDR2 is FQNEAQ in the germline V gene (reference sequence). The V and J ends lost 5 bases and 5 bases respectively, with 12 bases between them. Written as DNA, the CDR3 is TGTGCCAGCAGCCCTGGTGGGAGCGAGACCCAGTACTTC. Protein sequence: CASSPGGSETQYF. Drawing the rest from reference TRBV7-9 and TRBJ2-5, the complete variable domain is DTGVSQNPRHKITKRGQNVTFRCDPISEHNRLYWYRQTLGQGPEFLTYFQNEAQLEKSRLLSDRFSAERPKGSFSTLEIQRTEQGDSAMYLCASSPGGSETQYFGPGTRLLVL.

This clone was found once. J is TRBJ2-5 and V is TRBV7-3; maybe TRBD2 (5 bases). Trimming took 2 bases from V and 4 from J, leaving 11 bases between them. CDR3 length: 14 residues. The V gene's germline CDR1 is SGHTA and CDR2 FQGTGA. CDR3 in DNA: TGTGCCAGCAGCTTAGTGAGCGGCGGAGAGACCCAGTACTTC. Translation: CASSLVSGGETQYF.